The 29 T cell receptor beta chains listed next were all sequenced from one sample in a study of blood T cell repertoires in COVID-19. Using immunoSEQ multiplex PCR, the repertoire was profiled, and TCRdb retains in-frame clones only, with some absent. The profile covers hundreds of thousands of clones, with over 80% appearing a single time and roughly 1.6% taken by the ten largest. Sequencing was carried out using peripheral blood. The receptor set was obtained from a woman aged 40 to 50 who had recovered from COVID-19.

J is TRBJ1-1 and V is TRBV5-6; TRBD1 agrees at 8 bases. Trimming removed 0 bases from V and 4 bases from J; junction bases left unmatched: 5. CDR3 size: 15 residues. Per the germline V gene, CDR1 is SGHDT and CDR2 is YYEEEE. The CDR3 DNA reads TGTGCCAGCAGCTTGGTAGGGACAGGAGGCACTGAAGCTTTCTTT. This sequence encodes CASSLVGTGGTEAFF.

The rearrangement joins TRBV5-4 to TRBJ2-5, with unresolved D. The CDR3 loop spans 14 amino acids. Germline V lookup: CDR1 SGHNT, CDR2 YYREEE (reference sequence). V was clipped by 0 bases and J by 2 bases, with 8 bases between them. CDR3 amino acids: CASSLGVVQETQYF. In nucleotides, the CDR3 is TGTGCCAGCAGCTTGGGCGTTGTACAAGAGACCCAGTACTTC. The variable domain in full, with the rest retrieved from reference TRBV5-4 and TRBJ2-5, is ETGVTQSPTHLIKTRGQQVTLRCSSQSGHNTVSWYQQALGQGPQFIFQYYREEENGRGNFPPRFSGLQFPNYSSELNVNALELDDSALYLCASSLGVVQETQYFGPGTRLLVL.

This chain joins TRBV6-1 and TRBJ1-2, with D tentatively TRBD1 (5 bases). The CDR3 loop spans 14 amino acids. V dropped 7 bases and J dropped 3 bases, with 15 bases sitting between them. CDR1 is MNHNS and CDR2 is SASEGT in the germline V gene. CDR3 DNA: TGTGCCAGCATCCAACAGGAGAACGACTATGGCTACACCTTC. It encodes CASIQQENDYGYTF.

The chain links TRBV6-2 or TRBV6-3 to TRBJ2-5, with D unresolved. The CDR3 contains 14 residues. CDR1 is MNHEY and CDR2 is SVGEGT in the germline V gene. Trimming left V 5 bases short and J 2 bases short, with 12 bases between. The CDR3 reads CASSPLSRQETQYF. In nucleotides, the CDR3 is TGTGCCAGCAGTCCCCTCTCCCGTCAAGAGACCCAGTACTTC.

The chain combines TRBV21-1 with TRBJ2-7; the tabulated D call, TRBD1, remains unverified against the DNA. TRBV21-1 is a recognized pseudogene. The CDR3 consists of 16 residues. CDR3 in amino acids: CASSHRLGQGEYEQYF. CDR3 nucleotides: TGTGCCAGCAGCCACAGACTGGGACAGGGGGAATACGAGCAGTACTTC.

The gene calls are TRBV9 and TRBJ2-5, with 9 bases aligning to TRBD2. The V and J ends lost 0 bases and 5 bases, in that order; junction bases with no gene match: 8. Germline V lookup: CDR1 SGDLS, CDR2 YYNGEE. There are 16 residues in the CDR3. CDR3 DNA sequence: TGTGCCAGCAGCGTAGCAGGCGGGACTAGCAGCGAGACCCAGTACTTC. This encodes CASSVAGGTSSETQYF.

The chain recombines TRBV6-2 or TRBV6-3 with TRBJ1-2, with D possibly TRBD1 on 5 matching bases. Deletions cut 2 bases from V and 4 bases from J, with 14 bases between. Germline assignment: CDR1 MNHEY and CDR2 SVGEGT. The CDR3 totals 15 residues. The CDR3 nucleotides are TGTGCCAGCAGTTACAGGAGAGACAGACCCTATGGCTACACCTTC. Protein product: CASSYRRDRPYGYTF.

The chain is built from TRBV5-8 and TRBJ2-5; D call uncertain. The V end lost 4 bases, the J end lost 5 bases, and 12 bases lay between the germline ends. This CDR3 region has 13 residues. Germline-derived CDR1 and CDR2 are SGHTS and YDEGEE. The CDR3 DNA reads as TGTGCCAGCAGCCCTCGGCTGAGGGAGACCCAGTACTTC. The encoded protein is CASSPRLRETQYF. Using reference TRBV5-8 and TRBJ2-5 for the parts outside the CDR3, the full variable domain is EAGVTQSPTHLIKTRGQQATLRCSPISGHTSVYWYQQALGLGLQFLLWYDEGEERNRGNFPPRFSGRQFPNYSSELNVNALELEDSALYLCASSPRLRETQYFGPGTRLLVL.

The chain is built from TRBV3-1 (or the pseudogene TRBV3-2) and TRBJ1-3, with D hard to call. The CDR3 is 15 amino acids. The V and J ends lost 0 bases and 5 bases respectively, with 11 bases between them. CDR1 is LGHDT and CDR2 is YNNKEL in the germline V gene (reference sequence). The CDR3: CASSQDTGRRNTIYF. The CDR3 bases are TGTGCCAGCAGCCAAGATACGGGTAGGAGAAACACCATATATTTT.

This clone has only a few counts. The chain carries TRBV18 and TRBJ1-5; 7 positions agree with TRBD1. This CDR3 has 14 residues. CDR1 is KGHSH and CDR2 is LQKENI in the germline V gene. With V trimmed by 3 bases and J by 4 bases, 3 bases remained unmatched. The CDR3 DNA reads TGTGCCAGCTCACCCAGGGGGGAGAATCAGCCCCAGCATTTT. Amino acids: CASSPRGENQPQHF.

The chain is built from TRBV4-3 and TRBJ1-3, with D uncertain. Per germline, CDR1 LGHNA and CDR2 YSLEER. The V end was cut by 4 bases, the J end by 6 bases, with 10 bases between. This CDR3 region has 13 residues. The CDR3: CASSLRLQNTIYF. CDR3 nucleotide sequence: TGCGCCAGCAGCCTGCGGTTGCAAAACACCATATATTTT.

The chain is built from TRBV7-8 and TRBJ1-1; TRBD1 is a possible D gene (5 bases). The CDR3 runs 15 residues. V was cut by 5 bases and J by 1 base, with 14 bases left in between. Germline CDR1 and CDR2: SGHVS and FQNEAQ. The CDR3 spells CASSPRWQGNTEAFF. The CDR3 region has the DNA TGTGCCAGCAGCCCAAGGTGGCAGGGGAACACTGAAGCTTTCTTT.

CDR3 nucleotides: TGCAGCTCCACAGGGAACTACGAGCAGTACTTC. Its protein product is CSSTGNYEQYF. The chain joins TRBV20-1 to TRBJ2-7; D may be TRBD1 (6 bases). The CDR3 consists of 11 residues. Germline CDR1 reads DFQATT; CDR2 reads SNEGSKA (reference sequence).

J is TRBJ1-4 and V is TRBV5-6, with 8 bases aligning to TRBD1. CDR1 is SGHDT and CDR2 is YYEEEE in the germline V gene. The trim removed 4 bases at V and 8 bases at J, leaving 10 bases unmatched. The CDR3 is made up of 15 amino acids. The CDR3 bases are TGTGCCAGCAGCCCGGGGACAGGACAAAGGGAAAAACTGTTTTTT. Encoded protein: CASSPGTGQREKLFF.

V gene TRBV27 combines with J gene TRBJ2-3; 7 bases are shared with TRBD2. Germline lookup yields CDR1 MNHEY and CDR2 SMNVEV (reference sequence). The CDR3 loop spans 12 amino acids. V lost 1 base and J lost 15; bases outside the gene matches: 7. In DNA form, the CDR3 reads TGTGCCAGCAGTTTATTAGCGGGCCCACTATATTTT. Encoded protein: CASSLLAGPLYF.

This chain joins TRBV5-5 and TRBJ2-7, with TRBD1 identical over 8 bases. Germline CDR1 SGHKS, CDR2 YYEKEE (reference sequence). CDR3 length: 16 amino acids. J lost 2 bases, V lost 4 bases, and 11 bases had no gene match. The chain's CDR3 is CASSLGTGTGAYEQYF. The CDR3 bases are TGTGCCAGCAGCCTAGGAACCGGGACAGGAGCCTACGAGCAGTACTTC.

This rearrangement joins TRBV6-5 to TRBJ1-1; no clear D. Trimming pared 6 bases from V and 6 bases from J, leaving 17 bases between. The CDR3 runs to 14 residues. Per the germline V gene, CDR1 is MNHEY and CDR2 is SVGAGI. As DNA, the CDR3 is TGTGCCAGCAGCCGACCTGACTACGGGGCTGAAGCTTTCTTT. This gives the protein CASSRPDYGAEAFF.

This clone was recorded only once. The gene calls are TRBV30 and TRBJ2-3, with a tentative D call TRBD1 (5 bases). Germline CDR1 reads GTSNPN; CDR2 reads SVGIG (reference sequence). This CDR3 comprises 15 residues. Trimming removed 6 bases at V and 2 bases at J, with 18 bases between. The CDR3 here is CACKALQVVTDTQYF. The CDR3 DNA is TGTGCCTGCAAAGCCTTACAGGTTGTCACAGATACGCAGTATTTT.

The CDR3 loop reads CASSPGYFPSTDTQYF. The CDR3 DNA reads TGTGCCAGCAGCCCAGGCTACTTTCCTAGCACAGATACGCAGTATTTT. This chain connects TRBV7-2 to TRBJ2-3; D not resolved. The V end was cut by 5 bases, the J end by 0 bases, with 15 bases between. This CDR3 comprises 16 residues. Germline V lookup: CDR1 SGHTA, CDR2 FQGNSA.

This clone has only a few counts. This chain connects TRBV6-2 or TRBV6-3 to TRBJ2-1, with TRBD2 matching 13 bases. CDR3 length: 15 amino acids. Germline trimming cut 6 bases from V and 4 bases from J; bases unmatched to any gene: 3. CDR1 and CDR2 (germline): MNHEY, SVGEGT. CDR3 coding DNA: TGTGCCAGCAGCTCGGGACTAGCGGGGTACAATGAGCAGTTCTTC. Translating it yields CASSSGLAGYNEQFF.

This clone was counted a single time. CDR3 nucleotide sequence: TGTGCCAGCGGGAGAGAGGGGGCTACTGGGGCCAACGTCCTGACTTTC. Translated, it gives CASGREGATGANVLTF. The chain employs TRBV5-4 and TRBJ2-6; 7 bases map to TRBD1. Germline V lookup: CDR1 SGHNT, CDR2 YYREEE (reference sequence). Trimming at V came to 7 bases and at J to 2 bases, leaving 9 bases not matched to a gene. The CDR3 loop spans 16 amino acids.

The chain recombines TRBV7-9 with TRBJ2-7; 9 bases are shared with TRBD1. The CDR3 has 14 residues. Germline assignment: CDR1 SEHNR and CDR2 FQNEAQ (reference sequence). With V trimmed by 4 bases and J by 3 bases, 4 bases remained unmatched. The chain's CDR3 is CASSSGTGNYEQYF. The CDR3 DNA follows: TGTGCCAGCAGCTCTGGGACAGGGAACTACGAGCAGTACTTC.

The chain has TRBV7-2 and TRBJ2-5, with 7 bases that match TRBD1. Germline loops: CDR1 SGHTA, CDR2 FQGNSA. This CDR3 contains 15 residues. After removal of 4 bases from V and 5 bases from J, the junction contained 10 bases not matched to a gene. The CDR3 DNA is TGTGCCAGCAGCTCGCTCGGACAGGTGGGGGAGACCCAGTACTTC. The encoded protein is CASSSLGQVGETQYF.

CDR3 in DNA: TGCAGCGCCGGGACAGCCTCCTACAATGAGCAGTTCTTC. Protein: CSAGTASYNEQFF. The chain uses TRBV29-1 and TRBJ2-1; TRBD1 agrees at 7 bases. Trimming cost V 7 bases and J 0 bases; bases outside gene matches: 3. Per germline, CDR1 SQVTM and CDR2 ANQGSEA. The CDR3 is 13 amino acids.

V is TRBV4-2 and J is TRBJ1-2, with D tentatively TRBD1 (5 bases). Germline V CDR1 and CDR2: LGHNA, YNFKEQ. V dropped 4 bases and J dropped 8 bases, with 20 bases sitting between them. The CDR3 extends over 15 amino acids. CDR3 amino acids: CASSRGGEQSLGYTF. CDR3 nucleotides: TGTGCCAGCAGCCGGGGGGGGGAACAATCCCTCGGCTACACCTTC.

The rearrangement links TRBV6-5 to TRBJ1-2; D is undetermined. This CDR3 is 14 amino acids long. Trimming left V 0 bases short and J 2 bases short, with 7 bases between. Per the germline V gene, CDR1 is MNHEY and CDR2 is SVGAGI. CDR3 amino acids: CASSYSGRNYGYTF. The CDR3 DNA follows: TGTGCCAGCAGTTACTCCGGCAGGAACTATGGCTACACCTTC.

The table lists this clone with a few counts. V gene TRBV7-2 combines with J gene TRBJ1-1, with TRBD1 matching over 7 bases. This CDR3 is built from 19 residues. V dropped 5 bases and J dropped 0; count of bases not matched to a gene: 18. CDR1 SGHTA and CDR2 FQGNSA come from the germline V gene. The CDR3 is CASSPSGQPISFMNTEAFF. The CDR3 DNA follows: TGTGCCAGCAGCCCCTCGGGACAGCCTATTTCTTTCATGAACACTGAAGCTTTCTTT.

This clone was detected only once. This chain connects TRBV2 to TRBJ1-4; 7 bases align to TRBD1. This CDR3 is built from 15 residues. V lost 2 bases to trimming and J lost 4 bases; unmatched junction nucleotides: 4. Germline V lookup: CDR1 SNHLY, CDR2 FYNNEI. CDR3 sequence reads: CASSENRGSNEKLFF. CDR3 sequence (DNA): TGTGCCAGCAGTGAAAACAGGGGCAGTAATGAAAAACTGTTTTTT.

This chain uses TRBV21-1 with TRBJ2-3; the table's D call TRBD2 went unverified against the DNA. TRBV21-1 is noted as a pseudogene. The CDR3 runs 16 residues. CDR3 sequence (DNA): TGTGCCAGCAGCATAGGGGAGTCTAGCGGGGCGGATACGCAGTATTTT. Encoded protein: CASSIGESSGADTQYF.